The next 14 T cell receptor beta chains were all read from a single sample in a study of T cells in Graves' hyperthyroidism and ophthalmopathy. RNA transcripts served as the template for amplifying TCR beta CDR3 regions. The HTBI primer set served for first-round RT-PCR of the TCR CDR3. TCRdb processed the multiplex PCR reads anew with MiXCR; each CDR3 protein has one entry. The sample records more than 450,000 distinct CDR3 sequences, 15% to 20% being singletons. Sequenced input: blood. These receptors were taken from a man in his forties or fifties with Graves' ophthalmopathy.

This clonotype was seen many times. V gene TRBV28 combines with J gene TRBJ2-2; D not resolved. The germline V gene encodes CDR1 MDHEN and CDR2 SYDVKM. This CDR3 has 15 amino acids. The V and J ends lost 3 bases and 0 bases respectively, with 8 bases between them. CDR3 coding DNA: TGTGCCAGCAGTTTTGAGGCAACGAACACCGGGGAGCTGTTTTTT. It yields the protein CASSFEATNTGELFF. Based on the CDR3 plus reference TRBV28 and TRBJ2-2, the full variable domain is DVKVTQSSRYLVKRTGEKVFLECVQDMDHENMFWYRQDPGLGLRLIYFSYDVKMKEKGDIPEGYSVSREKKERFSLILESASTNQTSMYLCASSFEATNTGELFFGEGSRLTVL.

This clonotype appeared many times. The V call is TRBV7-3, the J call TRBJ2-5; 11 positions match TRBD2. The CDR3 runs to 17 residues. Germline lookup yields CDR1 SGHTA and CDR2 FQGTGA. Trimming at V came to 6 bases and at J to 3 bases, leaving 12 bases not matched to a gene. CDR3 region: CASSPRGSSGGEETQYF. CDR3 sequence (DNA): TGTGCCAGCAGTCCACGGGGGAGTAGCGGGGGGGAAGAGACCCAGTACTTC.

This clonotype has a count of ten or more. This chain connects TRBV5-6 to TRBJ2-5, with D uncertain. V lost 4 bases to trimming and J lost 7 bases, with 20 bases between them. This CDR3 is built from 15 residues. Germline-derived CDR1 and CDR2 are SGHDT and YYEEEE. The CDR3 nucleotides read TGTGCCAGCAGCACACCCGACCCGGGCTGGGTGACCCAGTACTTC. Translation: CASSTPDPGWVTQYF. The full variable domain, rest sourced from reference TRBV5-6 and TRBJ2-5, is DAGVTQSPTHLIKTRGQQVTLRCSPKSGHDTVSWYQQALGQGPQFIFQYYEEEERQRGNFPDRFSGHQFPNYSSELNVNALLLGDSALYLCASSTPDPGWVTQYFGPGTRLLVL.

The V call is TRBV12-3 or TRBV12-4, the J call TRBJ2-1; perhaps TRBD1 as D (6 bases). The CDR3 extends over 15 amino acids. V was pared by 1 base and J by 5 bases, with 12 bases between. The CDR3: CASSLGGPGNNEQFF. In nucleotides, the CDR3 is TGTGCCAGCAGTTTAGGGGGGCCCGGGAACAATGAGCAGTTCTTC.

The CDR3 region has the DNA TGTGCCACCAGTGATTTGGGCGGACCCCTAGGCGGGGAGCTGTTTTTT. It specifies CATSDLGGPLGGELFF. The chain links TRBV24-1 to TRBJ2-2; the D is unclear. V was pared by 0 bases and J by 7 bases, with 14 bases between. Germline values: CDR1 KGHDR, CDR2 SFDVKD. The CDR3 totals 16 residues.

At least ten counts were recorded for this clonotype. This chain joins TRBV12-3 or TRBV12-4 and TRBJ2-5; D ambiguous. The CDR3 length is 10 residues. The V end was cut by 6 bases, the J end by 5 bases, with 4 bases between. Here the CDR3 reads CASSEETQYF. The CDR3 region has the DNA TGTGCCAGCAGCGAGGAGACCCAGTACTTC.

CDR3 in amino acids: CASSPGPLIRRDTEAFF. The CDR3 coding sequence is TGTGCCAGTAGTCCTGGGCCACTCATCCGCCGGGACACTGAAGCTTTCTTT. This chain joins TRBV19 and TRBJ1-1; D is unclear. The CDR3 sequence is 17 residues long. Trimming took off 5 bases at V and 3 bases at J, with 22 bases between the two ends. Germline V gene sequence: CDR1 LNHDA, CDR2 SQIVND (reference sequence).

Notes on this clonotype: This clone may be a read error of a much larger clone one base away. For the CDR3, the DNA is TGTGCCTGGAGTGTTGGGACAGGGGTCGAAAAACTGTTTTTT. It translates to CAWSVGTGVEKLFF. V gene TRBV30 combines with J gene TRBJ1-4; TRBD1 aligns across 10 bases. V trimming: 0 bases; J trimming: 8 bases; junction bases outside the gene matches: 3. Germline V lookup: CDR1 GTSNPN, CDR2 SVGIG (reference sequence). The CDR3 loop spans 14 amino acids.

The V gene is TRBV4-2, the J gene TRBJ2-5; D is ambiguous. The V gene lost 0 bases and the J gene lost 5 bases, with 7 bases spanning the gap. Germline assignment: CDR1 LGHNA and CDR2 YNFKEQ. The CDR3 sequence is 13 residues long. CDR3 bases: TGTGCCAGCAGCCAAGAGTTCGGCGAGACCCAGTACTTC. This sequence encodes CASSQEFGETQYF.

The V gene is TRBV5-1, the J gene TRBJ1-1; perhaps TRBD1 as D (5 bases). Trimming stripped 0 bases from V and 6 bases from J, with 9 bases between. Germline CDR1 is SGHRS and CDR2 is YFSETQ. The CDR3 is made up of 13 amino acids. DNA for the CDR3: TGCGCCAGCAGCTTGGGGGCCAGGGCTGAAGCTTTCTTT. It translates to CASSLGARAEAFF.

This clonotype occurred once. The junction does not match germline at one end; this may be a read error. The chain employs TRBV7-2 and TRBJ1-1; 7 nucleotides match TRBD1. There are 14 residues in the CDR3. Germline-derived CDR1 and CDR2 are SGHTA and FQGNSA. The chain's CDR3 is CASSRQGGVSGALF. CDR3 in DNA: TGTGCCAGCAGCCGACAGGGTGGGGTCTCTGGAGCTCTCTTT.

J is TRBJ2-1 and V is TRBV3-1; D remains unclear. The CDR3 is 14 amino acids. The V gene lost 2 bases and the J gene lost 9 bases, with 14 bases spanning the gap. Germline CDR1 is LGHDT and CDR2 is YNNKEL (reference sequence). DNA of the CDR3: TGTGCCAGCAGCCAAAGGGCAGGCATTAGTGAGCAGTTCTTC. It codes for CASSQRAGISEQFF.

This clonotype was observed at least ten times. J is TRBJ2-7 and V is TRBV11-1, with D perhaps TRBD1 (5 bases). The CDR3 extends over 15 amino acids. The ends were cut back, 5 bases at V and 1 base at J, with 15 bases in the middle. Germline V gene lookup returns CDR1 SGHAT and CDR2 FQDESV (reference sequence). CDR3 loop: CASSPEVGASYEQYF. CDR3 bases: TGTGCCAGCAGCCCCGAGGTAGGGGCTTCCTACGAGCAGTACTTC.

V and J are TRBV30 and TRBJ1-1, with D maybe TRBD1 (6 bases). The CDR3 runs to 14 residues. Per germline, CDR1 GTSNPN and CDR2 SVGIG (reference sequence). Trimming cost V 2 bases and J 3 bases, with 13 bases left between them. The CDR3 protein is CAWSTYRAHTEAFF. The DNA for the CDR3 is TGTGCCTGGAGTACCTACAGGGCTCACACTGAAGCTTTCTTT.